This T cell receptor beta chain derives from a study of chemoradiotherapy in HPV16-positive cancers. As regards this clone: What it binds is not known.

Repeated repertoire sampling spanned the course of chemoradiotherapy. Germline assignment: CDR1 KGHSH and CDR2 LQKENI. Trimming removed 4 bases at V and 10 bases at J, with 20 bases between. This CDR3 has 15 residues. Study-level results: Candidate HPV-specific clones and E7-related TCR motifs grew in tumor during treatment. Only a couple of HPV16-positive patients supplied the functional HPV-specificity definition.

Repertoires were generated with immunoSEQ multiplex PCR, while TCRdb's copy carries only in-frame clones and drops some. Of about 6,500 clones in the sample, roughly 90% were seen once. The material was blood, obtained from a patient who underwent chemoradiotherapy. The sequence derives from a human donor with HPV-associated anogenital cancer. The chain is built from TRBV18 and TRBJ2-1, with TRBD1 as a possible D gene (5 bases). The CDR3 loop is CASSREGGFRGEQFF. The CDR3 nucleotides read TGTGCCAGCTCACGGGAAGGCGGATTTAGGGGAGAGCAGTTCTTC.